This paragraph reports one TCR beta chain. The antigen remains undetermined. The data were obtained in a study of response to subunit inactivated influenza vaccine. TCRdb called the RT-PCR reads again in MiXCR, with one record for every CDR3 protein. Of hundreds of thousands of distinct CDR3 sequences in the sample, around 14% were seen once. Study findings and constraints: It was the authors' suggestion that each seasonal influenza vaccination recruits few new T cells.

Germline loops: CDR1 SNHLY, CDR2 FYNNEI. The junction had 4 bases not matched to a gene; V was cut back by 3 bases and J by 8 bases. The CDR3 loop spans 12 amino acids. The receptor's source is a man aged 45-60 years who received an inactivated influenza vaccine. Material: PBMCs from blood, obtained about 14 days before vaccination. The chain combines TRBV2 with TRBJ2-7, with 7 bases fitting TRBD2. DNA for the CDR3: TGTGCCAGCAGTGACGCCGGGAGGAAGCAGTACTTC. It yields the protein CASSDAGRKQYF.